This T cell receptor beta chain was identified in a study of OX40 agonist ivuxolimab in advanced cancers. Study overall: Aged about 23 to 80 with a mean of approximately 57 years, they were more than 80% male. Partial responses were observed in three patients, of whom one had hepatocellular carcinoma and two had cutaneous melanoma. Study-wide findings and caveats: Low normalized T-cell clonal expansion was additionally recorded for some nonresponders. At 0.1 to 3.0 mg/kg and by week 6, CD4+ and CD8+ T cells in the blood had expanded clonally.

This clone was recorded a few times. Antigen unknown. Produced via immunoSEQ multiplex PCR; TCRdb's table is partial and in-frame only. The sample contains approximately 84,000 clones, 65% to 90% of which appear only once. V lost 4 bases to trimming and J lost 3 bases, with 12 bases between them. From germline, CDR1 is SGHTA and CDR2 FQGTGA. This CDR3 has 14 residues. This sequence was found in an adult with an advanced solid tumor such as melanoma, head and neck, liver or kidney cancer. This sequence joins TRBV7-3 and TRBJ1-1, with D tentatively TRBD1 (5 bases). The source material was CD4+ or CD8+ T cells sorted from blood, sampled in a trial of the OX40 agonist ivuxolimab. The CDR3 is CASSYSREDTEAFF. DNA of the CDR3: TGTGCCAGCAGCTACAGCAGGGAGGACACTGAAGCTTTCTTT. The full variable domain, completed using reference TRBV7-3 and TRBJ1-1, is GAGVSQTPSNKVTEKGKYVELRCDPISGHTALYWYRQSLGQGPEFLIYFQGTGAADDSGLPNDRFFAVRPEGSVSTLKIQRTERGDSAVYLCASSYSREDTEAFFGQGTRLTVV.